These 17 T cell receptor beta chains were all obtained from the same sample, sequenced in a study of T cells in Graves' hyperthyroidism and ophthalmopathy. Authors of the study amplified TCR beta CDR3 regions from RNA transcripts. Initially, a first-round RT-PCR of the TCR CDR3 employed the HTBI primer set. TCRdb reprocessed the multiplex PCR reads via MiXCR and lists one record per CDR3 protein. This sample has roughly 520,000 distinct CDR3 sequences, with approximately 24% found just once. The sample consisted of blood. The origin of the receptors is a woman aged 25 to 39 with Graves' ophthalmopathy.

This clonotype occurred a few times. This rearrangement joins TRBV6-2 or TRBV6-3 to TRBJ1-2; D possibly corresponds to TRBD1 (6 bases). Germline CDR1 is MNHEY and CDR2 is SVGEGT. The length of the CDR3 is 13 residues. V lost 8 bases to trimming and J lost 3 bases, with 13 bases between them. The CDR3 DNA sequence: TGTGCCAGCGGATTAAGGGGGGACTATGGCTACACCTTC. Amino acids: CASGLRGDYGYTF.

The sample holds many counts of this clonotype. The CDR3, as DNA: TGTGCCAGCAGCGAGACTCCTACTAGGGACACTGAAGCTTTCTTT. Its translation is CASSETPTRDTEAFF. V usage is TRBV9 and J usage is TRBJ1-1; D unresolved. Germline CDR1 SGDLS, CDR2 YYNGEE. The CDR3 covers 15 residues. Trimming removed 3 bases from V and 3 bases from J, with 15 bases in between. Filled out from reference TRBV9 and TRBJ1-1, the complete variable domain reads DSGVTQTPKHLITATGQRVTLRCSPRSGDLSVYWYQQSLDQGLQFLIQYYNGEERAKGNILERFSAQQFPDLHSELNLSSLELGDSALYFCASSETPTRDTEAFFGQGTRLTVV.

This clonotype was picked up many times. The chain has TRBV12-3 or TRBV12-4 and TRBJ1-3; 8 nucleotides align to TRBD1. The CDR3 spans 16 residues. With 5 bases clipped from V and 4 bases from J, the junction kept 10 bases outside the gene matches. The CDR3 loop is CASSGNRDRLGNTIYF. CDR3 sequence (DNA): TGTGCCAGCAGTGGGAACCGGGACAGGCTGGGAAACACCATATATTTT.

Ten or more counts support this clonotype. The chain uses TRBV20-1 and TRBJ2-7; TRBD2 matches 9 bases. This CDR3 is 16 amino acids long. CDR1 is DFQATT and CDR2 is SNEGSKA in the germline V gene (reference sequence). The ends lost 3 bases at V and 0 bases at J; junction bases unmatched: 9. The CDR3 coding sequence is TGCAGTGCTAGTGGTAGCGGGGGCCCCAGCTCCTACGAGCAGTACTTC. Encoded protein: CSASGSGGPSSYEQYF.

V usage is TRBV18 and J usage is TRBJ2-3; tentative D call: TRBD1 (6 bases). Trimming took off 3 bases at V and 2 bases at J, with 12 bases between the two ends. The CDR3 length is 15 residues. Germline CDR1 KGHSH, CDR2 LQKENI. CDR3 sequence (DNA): TGTGCCAGCTCACCGAACTACAGGGACACAGATACGCAGTATTTT. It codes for CASSPNYRDTDTQYF.

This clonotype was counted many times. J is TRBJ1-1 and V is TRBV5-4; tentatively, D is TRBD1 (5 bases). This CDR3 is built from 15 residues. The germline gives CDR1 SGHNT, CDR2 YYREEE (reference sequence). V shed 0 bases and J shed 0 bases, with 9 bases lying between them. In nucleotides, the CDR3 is TGTGCCAGCAGCTTGGTGGGGGAGCTGAACACTGAAGCTTTCTTT. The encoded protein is CASSLVGELNTEAFF.

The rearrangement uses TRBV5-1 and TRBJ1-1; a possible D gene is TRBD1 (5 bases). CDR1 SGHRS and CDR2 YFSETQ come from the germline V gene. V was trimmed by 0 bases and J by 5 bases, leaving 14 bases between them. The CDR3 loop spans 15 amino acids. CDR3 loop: CASSLAAGPTTEAFF. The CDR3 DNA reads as TGCGCCAGCAGCTTGGCCGCGGGGCCCACGACTGAAGCTTTCTTT.

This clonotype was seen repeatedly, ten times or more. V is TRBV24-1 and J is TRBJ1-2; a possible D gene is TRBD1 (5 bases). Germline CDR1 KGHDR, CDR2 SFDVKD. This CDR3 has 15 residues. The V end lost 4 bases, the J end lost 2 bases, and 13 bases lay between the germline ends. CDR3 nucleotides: TGTGCCACCAGTGAAGCAGGGCTGGCCAACTATGGCTACACCTTC. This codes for CATSEAGLANYGYTF.

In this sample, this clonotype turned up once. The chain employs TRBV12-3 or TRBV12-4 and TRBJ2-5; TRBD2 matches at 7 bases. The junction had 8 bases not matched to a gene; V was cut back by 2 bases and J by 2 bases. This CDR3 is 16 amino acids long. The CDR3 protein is CASSLWSAGVQETQYF. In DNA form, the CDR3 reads TGTGCCAGCAGTTTATGGTCGGCGGGAGTTCAAGAGACCCAGTACTTC.

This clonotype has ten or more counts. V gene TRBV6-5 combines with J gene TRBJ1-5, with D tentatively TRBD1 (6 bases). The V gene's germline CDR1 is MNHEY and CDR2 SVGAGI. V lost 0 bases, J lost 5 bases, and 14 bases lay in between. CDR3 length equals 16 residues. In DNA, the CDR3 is TGTGCCAGCAGTTACTCGCCAGGGGAGCCGGATCAGCCCCAGCATTTT. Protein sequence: CASSYSPGEPDQPQHF.

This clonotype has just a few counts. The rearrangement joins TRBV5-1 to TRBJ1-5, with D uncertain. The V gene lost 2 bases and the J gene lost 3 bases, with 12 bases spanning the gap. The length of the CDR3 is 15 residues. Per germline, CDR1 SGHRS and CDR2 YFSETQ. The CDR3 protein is CASSFLGGLNQPQHF. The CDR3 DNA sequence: TGCGCCAGCAGCTTTCTGGGAGGGCTCAATCAGCCCCAGCATTTT.

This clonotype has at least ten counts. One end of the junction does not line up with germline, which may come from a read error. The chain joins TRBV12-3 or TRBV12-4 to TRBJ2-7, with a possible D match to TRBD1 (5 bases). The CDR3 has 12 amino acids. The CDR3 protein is CAGRIGEYEQYF. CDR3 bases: TGTGCCGGCAGAATAGGGGAATACGAGCAGTACTTC.

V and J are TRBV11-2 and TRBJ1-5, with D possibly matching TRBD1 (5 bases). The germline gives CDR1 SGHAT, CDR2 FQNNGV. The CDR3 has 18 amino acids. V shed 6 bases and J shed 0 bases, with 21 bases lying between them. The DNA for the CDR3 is TGTGCCAGCAGGGTGGGCGGAAGGGGTCCCTATAGCAATCAGCCCCAGCATTTT. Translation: CASRVGGRGPYSNQPQHF.

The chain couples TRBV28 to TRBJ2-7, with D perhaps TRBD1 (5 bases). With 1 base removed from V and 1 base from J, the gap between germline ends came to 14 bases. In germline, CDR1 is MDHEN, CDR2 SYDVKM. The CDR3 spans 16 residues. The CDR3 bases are TGTGCCAGCAGTTTATTCGCTGCAGGGCAATCCTACGAGCAGTACTTC. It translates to CASSLFAAGQSYEQYF.

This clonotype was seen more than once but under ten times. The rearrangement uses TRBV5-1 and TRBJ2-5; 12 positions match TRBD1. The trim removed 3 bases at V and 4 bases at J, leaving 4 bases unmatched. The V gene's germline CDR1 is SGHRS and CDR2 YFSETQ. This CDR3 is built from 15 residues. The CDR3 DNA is TGCGCCAGCAGCTCCGGGACAGGGGGCGTAGAGACCCAGTACTTC. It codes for CASSSGTGGVETQYF.

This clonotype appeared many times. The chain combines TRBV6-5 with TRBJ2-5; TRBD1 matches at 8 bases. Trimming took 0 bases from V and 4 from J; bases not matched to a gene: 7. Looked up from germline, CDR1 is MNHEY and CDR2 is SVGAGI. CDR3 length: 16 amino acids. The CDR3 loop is CASSYSRTGPRETQYF. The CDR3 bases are TGTGCCAGCAGTTACTCCCGGACAGGGCCCCGAGAGACCCAGTACTTC.

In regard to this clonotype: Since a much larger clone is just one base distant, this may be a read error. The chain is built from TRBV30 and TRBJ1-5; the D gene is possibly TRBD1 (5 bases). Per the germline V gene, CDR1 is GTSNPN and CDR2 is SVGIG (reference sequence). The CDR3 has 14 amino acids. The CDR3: CVWSVLRGDQPQHF. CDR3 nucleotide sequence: TGTGTCTGGAGTGTATTAAGGGGCGATCAGCCCCAGCATTTT.